This T cell receptor (beta chain) was captured in a study of T cell responses to AZD1222 COVID-19 vaccine. Study-wide results and limits: It should be noted that donors were predominantly white British and more often female, and clonal diversity was possibly underestimated.

Produced via immunoSEQ multiplex PCR; TCRdb's table is partial and in-frame only. Of over 150,000 clones listed, around 89% are singletons. The CDR3 covers 13 residues. The V end was cut by 1 base, the J end by 2 bases, with 9 bases between. Looked up from germline, CDR1 is GTSNPN and CDR2 is SVGIG (reference sequence). As concerns this clone: Antigen specificity is unknown.

The chain combines TRBV30 with TRBJ2-7, with a possible D match to TRBD2 (6 bases). The receptor was isolated from an adult who received the AZD1222 COVID-19 vaccine. The starting material was peripheral blood, obtained 28 days after the second AZD1222 dose. The CDR3 region is CAWSGERAYEQYF. CDR3 coding DNA: TGTGCCTGGAGTGGGGAGCGGGCCTACGAGCAGTACTTC.